The source of this TCR beta chain is a study of identical twins. TCRdb re-derived calls from the 5' RACE reads in MiXCR, one entry per CDR3 protein. The data show roughly 720,000 distinct CDR3 sequences, over 15% seen once. The V end was cut by 2 bases, the J end by 6 bases, with 12 bases between. Looked up from germline, CDR1 is DFQATT and CDR2 is SNEGSKA (reference sequence). CDR3 length equals 13 residues. Remarks on this clonotype: Its antigen is as yet unknown.

General study results and limits: Zero-insertion results could be subject to partial confounding by invariant MAIT and iNKT cells. Abundant beta clonotypes from cord blood bore fewer insertions; memory repertoires lacked this pattern.

The same sample was also used in a study of T cells expressing NK-cell markers. That source adds: Seven HCMV-seropositive donors and one seronegative donor made up the eight sequenced donors. In 5 to 7 donors, dominant NKG2C+ clonotypes were roughly 1.0-7.5% of CD8+ T cells.

The specimen sequenced was PBMCs. The receptor was derived from a woman younger than 30 in good health. The rearrangement uses TRBV20-1 and TRBJ2-3; possible D gene TRBD2, 5 bases. CDR3 sequence: CSARSGSVDTQYF. Here the CDR3 DNA reads TGCAGTGCTAGATCGGGGAGCGTCGATACGCAGTATTTT.